This TCR beta chain comes out of a study of shared clonotypes between healthy human individuals (dated by TCRdb to 2020 to 2021). For the wider study: The cohort comprised two women and a few men aged 18 to 49 years. Blood TCR repertoires of a handful of healthy adults were deeply sequenced to estimate repertoire size and the extent of clonotype sharing between individuals. Each donor's leukapheresis produced roughly between about 0.9 and 9.5 billion PBMCs. For each donor, CD4 naive and CD4 memory were each run on three plates, CD8 naive on two plates, and CD8 memory on one plate. Libraries were prepared and TCR repertoires were sequenced by different laboratories using diverse techniques, in order to increase sequencing depth and limit assay-specific biases.

About this clone: What this receptor recognizes is not known. There are no base qualities to consult, and no much larger clone falls within one base.

CD8 naive samples consisted of CD45RO-negative cells that were positively selected for CCR7, yielding a CD45RA+CCR7+ population without TemRA cells. The donors were healthy, HIV-negative adults with no recently reported acute infections or vaccinations. Every donor was a Caucasian adult living in Nashville, Tennessee, USA. Blood was obtained by leukapheresis, after which PBMCs were separated by Ficoll-Histopaque density gradient centrifugation and cryopreserved in liquid nitrogen vapor phase. Analytical flow cytometry was used to check the purity and quantity of each magnetically sorted T cell population. From each sorted fraction, genomic DNA was isolated and quantified by UV absorbance on a Nanodrop 2000c. On the study overall, not on this receptor specifically: Compared with non-shared clonotypes, the clonotypes found in all four sorted-subset donors had higher generation probabilities. Sharing across a few donors was observed for around 5% of naive CD4, 3% to 4% of naive CD8, about 2.5% of memory CD4, and roughly 0.43% of memory CD8 clonotypes. Sampling was limited to blood, and TCR repertoires in tissue likely differ from TCR repertoires in blood. Naive subsets generally had larger estimated clonotype richness than memory subsets. The small number of donors limited the genetic and exposure-history diversity represented. Based on pairwise subsampling, the degree of clonotype sharing among donors was expected to be affected by sequencing depth. Incomplete sequencing was indicated by rarefaction of sorted-subset datasets, despite the large sequencing depth.

TCR CDR3 regions were amplified from genomic DNA by multiplex PCR using the deep immunoSEQ assay. Genomic DNA extracted from each cell subset was distributed evenly over all wells of several immunoSEQ 96-well plates, and each plate served as one replicate. For sorted subsets, 200 to 250 ng of genomic DNA, equivalent to 25,000 to 35,000 T cell genomes, went into each replicate PCR. Purified libraries were quantified with a Qubit 3.0 fluorometer, sized on a Bioanalyzer 2100, and re-quantified with the KAPA Library Quantification kit. A separate single-read 150-cycle Illumina NextSeq 550 flow cell was used to sequence each immunoSEQ 96-well plate. Per the authors' processing: Because only junctional sequences without quality scores were contained in the immunoSEQ output, filtering matching that applied to full-length reads could not be performed. Sequences were annotated with PyIR, a Python wrapper for IgBLAST v1.9, using IMGT germline references to assign V/J genes and CDR3. Reads were removed for weak V/J assignments (E-value above 1e-6), missing CDR3, stop codons, out-of-frame junctions, or ambiguous translated residues. V3J clonotypes were defined by identical inferred V gene, J gene, and CDR3 amino acid sequence. The percentage overlap between two repertoires was calculated by dividing the number of shared unique clonotypes by the size of the smaller repertoire. RTK rarefaction, the Chao1 estimator, and Recon v2.1 estimates of unobserved clonotypes were used to assess repertoire richness. Generation probabilities for all TCRbeta clonotypes obtained by the gDNA method from a handful of donors were computed using OLGA. The clones in this table, taken by TCRdb from immuneACCESS, are in-frame only. Not every clone is retained; where verified, under half of the shortfall comes from an unresolved V gene, and the cause of the rest is unknown. D and trimming were read from the DNA, whereas the V and J calls and clone size are those reported in that table. The sample contains about 680,000 clones, around 90% of them found a single time. 24% of the sample is taken by the ten largest.

Sequences were obtained from naive CD8+ T cells sorted from blood. Interpreted using the paper, the cell subset or site label stands for: CD45RA+CCR7+. This TCR was sampled from a man aged 30 to 39 in good health.

This receptor carries the CDR3 CASSLGLAGAEETQYF. The DNA is TGTGCCAGCAGCTTAGGACTAGCGGGAGCGGAGGAGACCCAGTACTTC. The rearrangement combines TRBV7-3 with TRBJ2-5; TRBD2 agrees with 13 junctional bases. CDR1 and CDR2, per the germline V gene, are SGHTA and FQGTGA. Including cysteine and phenylalanine, the CDR3 has 16 amino acids. CDR3 DNA only is kept here, 48 bases in frame from base 1. V ends up 2 bases short and J 5 bases short, with an unmatched junction base count of 5.